The T cell receptor (beta chain) described here comes from a study of blood T cell repertoires in COVID-19. This clone was counted a single time. Cohort 3 donors were reported recovered after two negative PCRs, clearance, or symptom resolution. The CDR3 extends over 15 amino acids. The J segment lost 0 bases and the V segment lost 3 bases, leaving 1 base of the junction unmatched. Germline V gene data show CDR1 as KGHSY and CDR2 as FQNENV. Under the authors' procedure: From reference gene primer amplification, estimates of nucleated cell counts were derived. The protocol was immunoSEQ multiplex PCR, while the TCRdb copy is restricted to in-frame clones and leaves out a portion. That table is the source of V, J and clone size, and D and trimming were worked out from the DNA. The repertoire holds a few hundred thousand clones, approximately 83% seen once, with more than 2% in the top ten.

This receptor was taken from a man aged 25-40 years who had recovered from COVID-19. The sequenced sample was PBMCs or T cells enriched from blood (not recorded which). The V gene is TRBV16, the J gene TRBJ1-5; 8 bases align to TRBD1. CDR3 loop: CASSQGQVSNQPQHF. In DNA, the CDR3 is TGTGCCAGCAGCCAGGGACAGGTTAGCAATCAGCCCCAGCATTTT. Looking up the rest from reference TRBV16 and TRBJ1-5 gives the full variable domain: GEEVAQTPKHLVRGEGQKAKLYCAPIKGHSYVFWYQQVLKNEFKFLISFQNENVFDETGMPKERFSAKCLPNSPCSLEIQATKLEDSAVYFCASSQGQVSNQPQHFGDGTRLSIL.